The 19 T cell receptor beta chains in this list originate from one sample, sequenced in a study of control samples from healthy donors and cancer patients. Data came from immunoSEQ multiplex PCR; TCRdb stores just in-frame clones and leaves some out. The sample contains about 130,000 clones, roughly 87% of which appear only once. Sequenced material: blood. The source of these receptors is a man younger than 35 in good health.

The gene calls are TRBV6-5 and TRBJ1-5; TRBD1 agrees at 9 bases. This CDR3 comprises 15 residues. Germline loops: CDR1 MNHEY, CDR2 SVGAGI. V shed 7 bases and J 6 bases; nucleotides not matched to a gene: 10. For the CDR3, the DNA is TGTGCCAGCACCCGGACAGGGGAATATAGTCAGCCCCAGCATTTT. This encodes CASTRTGEYSQPQHF.

The J gene is TRBJ2-1, the V gene TRBV7-3; D gene uncertain. The V gene's germline CDR1 is SGHTA and CDR2 FQGTGA. CDR3 length: 12 amino acids. The ends were cut back, 1 base at V and 7 bases at J, with 5 bases in the middle. This chain's CDR3 is CASSLIANEQFF. The CDR3 DNA follows: TGTGCCAGCAGCTTAATCGCGAATGAGCAGTTCTTC. Filled out from reference TRBV7-3 and TRBJ2-1, the complete variable domain reads GAGVSQTPSNKVTEKGKYVELRCDPISGHTALYWYRQSLGQGPEFLIYFQGTGAADDSGLPNDRFFAVRPEGSVSTLKIQRTERGDSAVYLCASSLIANEQFFGPGTRLTVL.

The V call is TRBV6-2 or TRBV6-3, the J call TRBJ1-2; 7 nucleotides agree with TRBD1. V shed 4 bases, J shed 2 bases, and the junction held 19 bases outside the gene matches. The V gene's germline CDR1 is MNHEY and CDR2 SVGEGT. CDR3 length equals 19 residues. CDR3 sequence (DNA): TGTGCCAGCAGTTCTCCAGGCGTCGGACAGGTGCCTGGGAACTATGGCTACACCTTC. This sequence encodes CASSSPGVGQVPGNYGYTF.

The chain links TRBV6-5 to TRBJ1-6; TRBD1 is a possible D gene (5 bases). CDR3 length: 15 amino acids. Trimming shortened V by 5 bases and J by 5 bases, and 13 bases separated the two germline ends. Germline loops: CDR1 MNHEY, CDR2 SVGAGI. The CDR3 is CASSPPAGNNSPLHF. The DNA for the CDR3 is TGTGCCAGCAGTCCCCCGGCAGGGAATAATTCACCCCTCCACTTT.

The chain combines TRBV5-1 with TRBJ2-7; no clear D. The V end lost 4 bases, the J end lost 3 bases, and 20 bases lay between the germline ends. Germline-derived CDR1 and CDR2 are SGHRS and YFSETQ. This CDR3 spans 16 amino acids. The CDR3 reads CASSRSTTSSYYEQYF. The CDR3 DNA reads TGCGCCAGCAGCAGGTCAACAACAAGCAGCTACTACGAGCAGTACTTC. Variable domain in full (rest from reference TRBV5-1 and TRBJ2-7): KAGVTQTPRYLIKTRGQQVTLSCSPISGHRSVSWYQQTPGQGLQFLFEYFSETQRNKGNFPGRFSGRQFSNSRSEMNVSTLELGDSALYLCASSRSTTSSYYEQYFGPGTRLTVT.

J is TRBJ1-1 and V is TRBV29-1; D might be TRBD1 (5 bases). V gave up 5 bases and J gave up 1 base, with 11 bases separating them. Germline assignment: CDR1 SQVTM and CDR2 ANQGSEA. The CDR3 totals 13 residues. CDR3 sequence reads: CSVRTGPNTEAFF. The DNA of the CDR3 is TGCAGCGTTCGGACGGGACCGAACACTGAAGCTTTCTTT.

The chain couples TRBV25-1 to TRBJ2-1; TRBD1 matches 12 bases. V was clipped by 4 bases and J by 6 bases; unmatched bases: 7. The CDR3 is 16 residues long. Germline values: CDR1 MGHDK, CDR2 SYGVNS. CDR3 nucleotides: TGTGCCAGCAGTGTCTCCGGGACAGGGGGCCTCAATGAGCAGTTCTTC. It specifies CASSVSGTGGLNEQFF. The variable domain in full, completed from reference TRBV25-1 and TRBJ2-1, reads EADIYQTPRYLVIGTGKKITLECSQTMGHDKMYWYQQDPGMELHLIHYSYGVNSTEKGDLSSESTVSRIRTEHFPLTLESARPSHTSQYLCASSVSGTGGLNEQFFGPGTRLTVL.

The chain uses TRBV30 and TRBJ1-4; D is unresolved. The length of the CDR3 is 15 residues. V was clipped by 2 bases and J by 7 bases, with 17 bases between them. Germline lookup yields CDR1 GTSNPN and CDR2 SVGIG (reference sequence). CDR3 coding DNA: TGTGCCTGGAGTCCGGTCGGGTCATGGGGTGAAAAACTGTTTTTT. Translated: CAWSPVGSWGEKLFF.

This chain uses TRBV11-3 with TRBJ2-1, with D maybe TRBD2 (6 bases). This CDR3 comprises 14 residues. Germline V CDR1 and CDR2: SGHNT, YENEEA. V lost 5 bases and J 2 bases, leaving 10 bases between the germline ends. The CDR3 sequence is CASSPAGTYNEQFF. The DNA for the CDR3 is TGTGCCAGCAGCCCAGCGGGCACCTACAATGAGCAGTTCTTC.

This chain joins TRBV4-1 and TRBJ2-3; a possible D gene is TRBD1 (5 bases). In germline, CDR1 is MGHRA, CDR2 YSYEKL. This CDR3 region has 14 residues. Trimming took off 3 bases at V and 3 bases at J, with 10 bases between the two ends. CDR3 sequence (DNA): TGCGCCAGCAGCCAGGGCAGGGTGACAGATACGCAGTATTTT. This sequence encodes CASSQGRVTDTQYF.

The chain has TRBV5-1 and TRBJ2-1; TRBD2 agrees at 10 bases. Germline V gene lookup returns CDR1 SGHRS and CDR2 YFSETQ. The CDR3 contains 16 residues. V lost 0 bases, J lost 1 base, and 1 base stayed unmatched. The CDR3: CASSLVTSGSYNEQFF. CDR3 in DNA: TGCGCCAGCAGCTTGGTGACTAGCGGGTCCTACAATGAGCAGTTCTTC.

The chain has TRBV27 and TRBJ1-4; D not resolved. Germline V lookup: CDR1 MNHEY, CDR2 SMNVEV (reference sequence). V lost 0 bases, J lost 4 bases, and 9 bases lay in between. The CDR3 totals 15 residues. CDR3 in amino acids: CASSLSSGNNEKLFF. DNA of the CDR3: TGTGCCAGCAGTTTATCCTCGGGGAATAATGAAAAACTGTTTTTT.

The chain recombines TRBV11-2 with TRBJ2-5; 8 positions agree with TRBD2. V trimming: 1 base; J trimming: 5 bases; junction bases outside the gene matches: 9. The CDR3 has 16 residues. From germline, CDR1 is SGHAT and CDR2 FQNNGV. CDR3 nucleotides: TGTGCCAGCAGCTTAGGGTCGGGAGGGCTCTGGGAGACCCAGTACTTC. It translates to CASSLGSGGLWETQYF.

The chain uses TRBV2 and TRBJ1-1; D ambiguous. The CDR3 spans 15 residues. Germline CDR1 and CDR2: SNHLY and FYNNEI. Trimming cost V 1 base and J 4 bases, with 13 bases left between them. This chain's CDR3 is CASSEVRGWSTEAFF. CDR3 nucleotide sequence: TGTGCCAGCAGTGAAGTAAGAGGGTGGTCCACTGAAGCTTTCTTT.

The V and J genes are TRBV2 and TRBJ2-1; weak D call: TRBD2 (6 bases). Germline loops: CDR1 SNHLY, CDR2 FYNNEI. This CDR3 is 12 amino acids long. The ends were cut back, 6 bases at V and 4 bases at J, with 7 bases in the middle. CDR3 protein: CASSRGYNEQFF. CDR3 sequence (DNA): TGTGCCAGCAGCCGGGGGTACAATGAGCAGTTCTTC. The complete variable domain, with remaining parts taken from reference TRBV2 and TRBJ2-1, reads EPEVTQTPSHQVTQMGQEVILRCVPISNHLYFYWYRQILGQKVEFLVSFYNNEISEKSEIFDDQFSVERPDGSNFTLKIRSTKLEDSAMYFCASSRGYNEQFFGPGTRLTVL.

The V gene is TRBV2, the J gene TRBJ2-1; the D gene is possibly TRBD2 (6 bases). This CDR3 has 14 amino acids. V lost 6 bases, J lost 7 bases, and 16 bases lay in between. CDR1 is SNHLY, CDR2 FYNNEI, per germline. This chain's CDR3 is CASREGTPPNEQFF. The CDR3 bases are TGTGCCAGCAGGGAGGGGACGCCTCCTAATGAGCAGTTCTTC.

The chain recombines TRBV9 with TRBJ2-7; D possibly corresponds to TRBD1 (5 bases). This CDR3 region has 15 residues. Deletions cut 0 bases from V and 0 bases from J, with 10 bases between. Germline V CDR1 and CDR2: SGDLS, YYNGEE. In DNA, the CDR3 is TGTGCCAGCAGCGTAGAAGACAGCTACTCCTACGAGCAGTACTTC. Amino acid sequence: CASSVEDSYSYEQYF.

This clone has a single count. The chain has TRBV14 and TRBJ2-4, with D possibly being TRBD2 (5 bases). Trimming took off 4 bases at V and 0 bases at J, with 10 bases between the two ends. Germline CDR1 SGHDN, CDR2 FVKESK. The CDR3 covers 15 residues. In DNA, the CDR3 is TGTGCCAGCAGCCTAGGCGGGCTAGCCAAAAACATTCAGTACTTC. It codes for CASSLGGLAKNIQYF.

The chain uses TRBV30 and TRBJ1-5; D gene unclear. Germline lookup yields CDR1 GTSNPN and CDR2 SVGIG (reference sequence). Trimming took 0 bases from V and 3 from J, leaving 9 bases between them. This CDR3 comprises 14 residues. This chain's CDR3 is CAWSVSQINQPQHF. CDR3 nucleotides: TGTGCCTGGAGTGTAAGCCAGATCAATCAGCCCCAGCATTTT.